This T cell receptor beta chain was sequenced in a study of post-analysis software for immune sequencing data. Carried by the TCR beta cDNA libraries were unique molecular identifiers. TCRdb fed the PCR reads into MiXCR, producing one record per CDR3 protein. This table has roughly 800,000 distinct CDR3 sequences, 40% to 55% appearing once. The CDR3 is 14 residues long. Germline lookup yields CDR1 DFQATT and CDR2 SNEGSKA (reference sequence). Study-wide findings and caveats: Patients carried roughly 5 TRBV segments more frequently than controls did, and TRBV5-6, TRBV5-1 and TRBV20-1 were among them.

As concerns this clonotype: Its antigen is not known.

The chain joins TRBV20-1 to TRBJ2-5, with 7 bases identical to TRBD2. The DNA matches TRBJ2-7 better at its end, which makes the J call doubtful. Sequencing used blood. This TCR was sampled from a girl aged 5-17 years with multiple sclerosis. For the CDR3, the DNA is TGCAGTGCTAGGTATGCTAGCGGAGGGGTCGAGCAGTACTTC. This codes for CSARYASGGVEQYF.